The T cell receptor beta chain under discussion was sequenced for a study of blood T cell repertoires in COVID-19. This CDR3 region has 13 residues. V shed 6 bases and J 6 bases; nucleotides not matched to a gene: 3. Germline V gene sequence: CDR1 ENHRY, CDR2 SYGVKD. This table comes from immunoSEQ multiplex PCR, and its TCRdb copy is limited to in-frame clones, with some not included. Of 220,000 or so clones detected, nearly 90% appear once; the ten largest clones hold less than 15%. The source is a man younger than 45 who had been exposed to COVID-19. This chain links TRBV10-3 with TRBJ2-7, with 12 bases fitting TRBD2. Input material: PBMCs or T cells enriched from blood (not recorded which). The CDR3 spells CAISWTSGIEQYF. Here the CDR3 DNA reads TGTGCCATCAGCTGGACTAGCGGGATCGAGCAGTACTTC.